This T cell receptor (beta chain) was retrieved from a study of Graves' ophthalmopathy and Graves' hyperthyroidism. The sequenced template was RNA, covering the TCR beta CDR3 region. First-round RT-PCR relied on HTBI primers, and a second-round multiplex PCR came next. TCRdb ran MiXCR on the multiplex PCR reads and lists one entry per CDR3 protein. The sample has about 370,000 distinct CDR3 sequences, about 15% seen once. Regarding the study as a whole: The model's ophthalmopathy progression predictions had less than 71% sensitivity and 72.22% specificity. Stable hyperthyroidism and ophthalmopathy were told apart by a 13-signature model, which achieved 85% to 90% sensitivity and almost 82% specificity.

Germline CDR1 is MNHNS and CDR2 is SASEGT. Trimming left V 3 bases short and J 4 bases short, with 9 bases between. The CDR3 consists of 13 residues. This clonotype was observed many times. Its antigen is still unknown. The gene calls are TRBV6-1 and TRBJ1-2; weak D call: TRBD1 (6 bases). The source of this sequence is an adult woman with stable Graves' hyperthyroidism. Sequenced sample: peripheral blood. The CDR3 spells CASSDGTTYGYTF. CDR3 nucleotide sequence: TGTGCCAGCAGTGACGGGACAACCTATGGCTACACCTTC.